Each of the 6 T cell receptor beta chains below was sequenced from the same sample in a study of T-cell reconstitution after alpha-beta-depleted transplantation in children. The TCRbeta library incorporated unique molecular identifiers. TCRdb used MiXCR to reprocess the PCR reads, holding one entry per CDR3 protein. The data show 190,000 or so distinct CDR3 sequences, 13% to 15% seen once. The input for sequencing was PBMCs from the stem cell graft donor, taken from the stem cell graft. The receptors originated from a human donor who donated a stem cell graft to a child with acute lymphoblastic leukemia.

This clonotype was counted at least ten times. This chain uses TRBV5-1 with TRBJ2-7; 8 bases line up with TRBD2. Trimming took 0 bases from V and 2 from J; bases not matched to a gene: 4. The CDR3 has 15 residues. Germline values: CDR1 SGHRS, CDR2 YFSETQ. CDR3 sequence reads: CASSLDTSGTYEQYF. CDR3 DNA: TGCGCCAGCAGCTTGGACACTAGCGGAACCTACGAGCAGTACTTC.

This clonotype came up a few times. The chain is built from TRBV7-8 and TRBJ2-1; TRBD2 is a possible D gene (5 bases). Trimming removed 5 bases at V and 5 bases at J, with 19 bases between. This CDR3 is 16 amino acids long. Germline values: CDR1 SGHVS, CDR2 FQNEAQ. The CDR3 region is CASSVPLGSGNNEQFF. The CDR3, as DNA: TGTGCCAGCAGCGTACCATTGGGCAGCGGAAACAATGAGCAGTTCTTC.

The chain employs TRBV27 and TRBJ2-1; 9 bases are a match to TRBD1. CDR3 size: 18 residues. The V and J ends lost 5 bases and 4 bases, in that order; junction bases with no gene match: 15. Germline V gene lookup returns CDR1 MNHEY and CDR2 SMNVEV (reference sequence). Here the CDR3 reads CASSDKQGADGFYNEQFF. Here the CDR3 DNA reads TGTGCCAGCAGTGATAAACAGGGGGCTGATGGGTTTTACAATGAGCAGTTCTTC.

The genes are TRBV11-1 and TRBJ2-3; 13 positions match TRBD2. The CDR3 runs to 18 residues. Looked up from germline, CDR1 is SGHAT and CDR2 is FQDESV (reference sequence). J was trimmed by 4 bases and V by 3 bases; bases with no gene match: 10. The CDR3 bases are TGTGCCAGCAGCTTCAGGACTAGCGGGAGAAAGGGACCAGATACGCAGTATTTT. It translates to CASSFRTSGRKGPDTQYF. Using reference TRBV11-1 and TRBJ2-3 for the parts outside the CDR3, the full variable domain is EAEVAQSPRYKITEKSQAVAFWCDPISGHATLYWYRQILGQGPELLVQFQDESVVDDSQLPKDRFSAERLKGVDSTLKIQPAELGDSAMYLCASSFRTSGRKGPDTQYFGPGTRLTVL.

This clonotype was found many times. The chain recombines TRBV28 with TRBJ2-5; D gene uncertain. This CDR3 has 11 residues. Trimming shortened V by 5 bases and J by 7 bases, and 8 bases separated the two germline ends. Germline-derived CDR1 and CDR2 are MDHEN and SYDVKM. The DNA of the CDR3 is TGTGCCAGCAGTCCCCGAGGGACCCAGTACTTC. It encodes CASSPRGTQYF.

This clonotype was counted at least ten times. The V and J genes are TRBV11-2 and TRBJ2-5; D is undetermined. The CDR3 has 14 amino acids. Trimming took 0 bases from V and 1 from J, leaving 6 bases between them. From germline, CDR1 is SGHAT and CDR2 FQNNGV. The CDR3 is CASSLEVFQETQYF. Here the CDR3 DNA reads TGTGCCAGCAGCTTAGAGGTCTTCCAAGAGACCCAGTACTTC.